A single sample is the source of the 8 T cell receptor beta chains below, sequenced in a study of blood T cells in healthy people across ages. A second PCR, run for roughly 7 to 12 cycles, used a sample-barcoded 5' primer plus a J-beta primer mix. MiXCR was run by TCRdb on the 5' RACE reads, yielding one entry per CDR3 protein. The table shows approximately 2,000,000 distinct CDR3 sequences, with more than 35% occurring only once. The sequenced sample was blood. The receptor set was obtained from a human donor in good health.

V and J are TRBV4-2 and TRBJ1-4; TRBD1 matches at 7 bases. The CDR3 consists of 16 residues. V lost 2 bases and J lost 8; bases outside the gene matches: 11. CDR1 LGHNA and CDR2 YNFKEQ come from the germline V gene. The chain's CDR3 is CASSQNWRGRGEKLFF. The CDR3 nucleotides read TGTGCCAGCAGCCAAAACTGGAGGGGGCGAGGGGAAAAACTGTTTTTT.

The V gene is TRBV7-2, the J gene TRBJ2-7; possibly TRBD2 for D (5 bases). V lost 5 bases, J lost 7 bases, and 18 bases lay in between. Germline CDR1 reads SGHTA; CDR2 reads FQGNSA. This CDR3 is built from 14 residues. CDR3 amino acids: CASSPRATRGEQYF. DNA for the CDR3: TGTGCCAGCAGCCCGAGAGCCACTCGAGGGGAGCAGTACTTC.

The rearrangement joins TRBV6-2 or TRBV6-3 to TRBJ2-3; no firm D call. From germline, CDR1 is MNHEY and CDR2 SVGEGT. The V gene lost 8 bases and the J gene lost 5 bases, with 11 bases spanning the gap. The CDR3 runs to 12 residues. CDR3 sequence: CASGSHQDTQYF. CDR3 sequence (DNA): TGTGCCAGCGGATCACACCAAGATACGCAGTATTTT.

In its sample, this clonotype was seen once. The chain has TRBV20-1 and TRBJ2-7; 8 bases are a match to TRBD1. The ends lost 5 bases at V and 2 bases at J; junction bases unmatched: 5. Germline CDR1 is DFQATT and CDR2 is SNEGSKA (reference sequence). The CDR3 has 13 amino acids. The CDR3 DNA reads as TGCAGTGCTGAGGACAGGGAGACCTACGAGCAGTACTTC. Amino acid sequence: CSAEDRETYEQYF.

This clonotype was detected ten times or more. The V and J genes are TRBV20-1 and TRBJ2-4; no clear D gene. The J call may be in error: the DNA end matches TRBJ2-7 better. The CDR3 is made up of 12 amino acids. Germline CDR1 DFQATT, CDR2 SNEGSKA (reference sequence). This CDR3 reads CSQYLDPYEQYF. CDR3 coding DNA: TGCAGTCAATATCTGGACCCTTACGAGCAGTACTTC.

This clonotype was observed a handful of times. The chain links TRBV12-3 or TRBV12-4 to TRBJ2-5, with TRBD2 matching over 12 bases. V lost 5 bases to trimming and J lost 0 bases; unmatched junction nucleotides: 4. This CDR3 is 16 amino acids long. The DNA of the CDR3 is TGTGCCAGCAGTATCGGACTAGCGGGGTACCAAGAGACCCAGTACTTC. Translated: CASSIGLAGYQETQYF.

CDR3 region: CAIGTGLEVNEQYF. The CDR3 coding sequence is TGTGCCATCGGAACGGGACTAGAGGTCAATGAGCAGTACTTC. This chain uses TRBV10-3 with TRBJ2-5; 8 bases fit TRBD2. This CDR3 comprises 14 residues. Trimming removed 8 bases from V and 11 bases from J; junction bases left unmatched: 16. Germline CDR1 ENHRY, CDR2 SYGVKD.

J is TRBJ1-2 and V is TRBV15, with D tentatively TRBD1 (5 bases). This CDR3 has 14 residues. The V gene lost 0 bases and the J gene lost 4 bases, with 9 bases spanning the gap. Germline V gives CDR1 LNHNV, CDR2 YYDKDF (reference sequence). The CDR3 spells CATSRDPGIYGYTF. The CDR3 DNA follows: TGTGCCACCAGCAGAGACCCAGGGATCTATGGCTACACCTTC.